Below are 3 T cell receptor beta chains sequenced from a single sample in a study of T cell changes during pregnancy in multiple sclerosis. Here immunoSEQ multiplex PCR was the method, and the copy in TCRdb shows in-frame clones only, minus some. The sample holds about 75,000 clones, about 89% seen once. Sequences were derived from CD4+ T cells from peripheral blood mononuclear cells, sampled before pregnancy. The receptors here all came from a female donor with multiple sclerosis, enrolled in a pregnancy study.

The chain links TRBV5-1 to TRBJ2-5; D possibly corresponds to TRBD2 (6 bases). The CDR3 contains 15 residues. CDR1 SGHRS and CDR2 YFSETQ come from the germline V gene. The V end lost 5 bases, the J end lost 2 bases, and 16 bases lay between the germline ends. CDR3 protein: CASRQETRTQETQYF. The CDR3 nucleotides read TGCGCCAGCAGACAGGAGACTAGGACACAAGAGACCCAGTACTTC. Drawing the rest from reference TRBV5-1 and TRBJ2-5, the complete variable domain is KAGVTQTPRYLIKTRGQQVTLSCSPISGHRSVSWYQQTPGQGLQFLFEYFSETQRNKGNFPGRFSGRQFSNSRSEMNVSTLELGDSALYLCASRQETRTQETQYFGPGTRLLVL.

The chain carries TRBV5-1 and TRBJ2-3; a weak D match, TRBD2 (5 bases). V lost 7 bases and J lost 4, with 16 bases in between. CDR1 and CDR2 (germline): SGHRS, YFSETQ. CDR3 length: 14 amino acids. Written as DNA, the CDR3 is TGCGCCAGCTCGAGGGATCTAGCTGCAGATACGCAGTATTTT. This encodes CASSRDLAADTQYF.

The V call is TRBV19, the J call TRBJ2-1; weak D call: TRBD1 (6 bases). The CDR3 is 16 amino acids. V lost 2 bases and J lost 2, with 13 bases in between. Germline V CDR1 and CDR2: LNHDA, SQIVND (reference sequence). The CDR3 DNA follows: TGTGCCAGTAGTATAATACAGGGTCTCGCCTACAATGAGCAGTTCTTC. This gives the protein CASSIIQGLAYNEQFF.